Presented here are 15 T cell receptor beta chains from one specimen sequenced in a study of beta chain features in type 1 diabetes. Study results and limitations: Type 1 diabetes patients had TCRB CDR3s that were shorter (moderately but significantly so) in all four CD4+ subsets.

What these receptors recognize is not known. Every bit of the isolated RNA underwent reverse transcription, so sequencing read expressed TCRB transcripts. TCRdb's table, derived via immunoSEQ multiplex PCR, lists solely in-frame clones and lacks some. Of 600,000 or so clones in the sample, over 13% are singletons; the top ten hold 0.03% to 0.045%. Sequenced material: naive CD4+ T cells from blood. These receptor sequences come from a man aged 18 to 29 with type 1 diabetes.

The chain uses TRBV27 and TRBJ2-1, with 11 bases matching TRBD2. Germline CDR1 reads MNHEY; CDR2 reads SMNVEV (reference sequence). Unmatched junction bases numbered 22, after V lost 10 bases and J lost 8 bases. The CDR3 length is 18 residues. CDR3 nucleotide sequence: TGTGCCATGATAGGACGGATAGCGGGAGGGTATACCGGGGATGAGCAGTTCTTC. Translation: CAMIGRIAGGYTGDEQFF.

This chain uses TRBV27 with TRBJ1-3, with D unresolved. Deletions cut 1 base from V and 0 bases from J, with 7 bases between. Germline lookup yields CDR1 MNHEY and CDR2 SMNVEV (reference sequence). The CDR3 runs to 15 residues. CDR3 amino acids: CASSLWVDSGNTIYF. The CDR3 nucleotides are TGTGCCAGCAGTTTATGGGTGGACTCTGGAAACACCATATATTTT.

This clone was observed a handful of times. This rearrangement joins TRBV9 to TRBJ2-7; TRBD1 might be the D (6 bases). CDR1 is SGDLS and CDR2 is YYNGEE in the germline V gene. The CDR3 is made up of 15 amino acids. The V end was cut by 0 bases, the J end by 0 bases, with 10 bases between. The CDR3, as DNA: TGTGCCAGCAGCGTAGCTGCGACAGGCTCCTACGAGCAGTACTTC. It codes for CASSVAATGSYEQYF.

With regard to this clone: Other DNA variants within this sample encode the same CDR3. The J gene is TRBJ2-3, the V gene TRBV7-2, with D perhaps TRBD1 (5 bases). CDR1 SGHTA and CDR2 FQGNSA come from the germline V gene. Trimming removed 0 bases from V and 0 bases from J, with 7 bases in between. The CDR3 covers 15 residues. Written as DNA, the CDR3 is TGTGCCAGCAGCTTAGCGGGGCTTAGCACAGATACGCAGTATTTT. Translating gives CASSLAGLSTDTQYF. The whole variable domain, remainder taken from reference TRBV7-2 and TRBJ2-3, is GAGVSQSPSNKVTEKGKDVELRCDPISGHTALYWYRQSLGQGLEFLIYFQGNSAPDKSGLPSDRFSAERTGGSVSTLTIQRTQQEDSAVYLCASSLAGLSTDTQYFGPGTRLTVL.

Here the CDR3 reads CASSLLRETQYF. In DNA, the CDR3 is TGTGCCAGCAGTTTACTCAGGGAGACCCAGTACTTC. The chain employs TRBV28 and TRBJ2-5; D ambiguous. Trimming removed 2 bases at V and 5 bases at J, with 6 bases between. The CDR3 runs 12 residues. Looked up from germline, CDR1 is MDHEN and CDR2 is SYDVKM.

V is TRBV4-3 and J is TRBJ1-5; D perhaps matches TRBD1 (6 bases). The CDR3 is 17 residues long. The germline V gene has CDR1 LGHNA and CDR2 YSLEER. V dropped 0 bases and J dropped 5 bases, with 17 bases sitting between them. CDR3 protein: CASSQDLGGKAHQPQHF. CDR3 DNA sequence: TGCGCCAGCAGCCAAGATTTAGGGGGGAAGGCGCATCAGCCCCAGCATTTT.

This clone has just a few counts. Distinct nucleotide sequences in the sample also encode this CDR3. The chain carries TRBV9 and TRBJ2-6; D is unclear. The V gene's germline CDR1 is SGDLS and CDR2 YYNGEE. The CDR3 spans 12 residues. V was pared by 2 bases and J by 3 bases, with 0 bases between. This CDR3 is CASSVGANVLTF. CDR3 coding DNA: TGTGCCAGCAGCGTTGGGGCCAACGTCCTGACTTTC.

The chain combines TRBV2 with TRBJ2-5; 8 bases fit TRBD2. J gave up 3 bases and V 7 bases, and 1 base lay outside the gene matches. Germline V CDR1 and CDR2: SNHLY, FYNNEI. The length of the CDR3 is 12 residues. CDR3 region: CASKLAEETQYF. The DNA for the CDR3 is TGTGCCAGCAAACTAGCGGAAGAGACCCAGTACTTC.

This clone was found a few times. The DNA of the CDR3 is TGTGCCAGCAGCCCCTCCCCGGGGAGAGATGAAAACATTCAGTACTTC. It codes for CASSPSPGRDENIQYF. The rearrangement uses TRBV9 and TRBJ2-4; D may be TRBD2 (5 bases). The CDR3 spans 16 residues. Trimming left V 4 bases short and J 5 bases short, with 19 bases between. Germline V gene sequence: CDR1 SGDLS, CDR2 YYNGEE.

This clone was observed a few times. The genes are TRBV7-8 and TRBJ1-4, with D unclear. The CDR3 has 12 amino acids. With 5 bases removed from V and 8 bases from J, the gap between germline ends came to 9 bases. The germline CDR1 and CDR2 sequences are SGHVS and FQNEAQ. The CDR3 loop is CASSPVAEKLFF. In DNA form, the CDR3 reads TGTGCCAGCAGCCCCGTAGCGGAAAAACTGTTTTTT. Together with reference TRBV7-8 and TRBJ1-4, the CDR3 gives the full variable domain: GAGVSQSPRYKVAKRGQDVALRCDPISGHVSLFWYQQALGQGPEFLTYFQNEAQLDKSGLPSDRFFAERPEGSVSTLKIQRTQQEDSAVYLCASSPVAEKLFFGSGTQLSVL.

The V call is TRBV5-4, the J call TRBJ2-3; 7 bases align to TRBD1. V dropped 4 bases and J dropped 6; count of bases not matched to a gene: 14. CDR3 length: 16 residues. The V gene's germline CDR1 is SGHNT and CDR2 YYREEE (reference sequence). The DNA of the CDR3 is TGTGCCAGCAGCGCGAGGGACAGACTCAAGGCGGATACGCAGTATTTT. Its translation is CASSARDRLKADTQYF. Full variable domain (missing parts from reference TRBV5-4 and TRBJ2-3): ETGVTQSPTHLIKTRGQQVTLRCSSQSGHNTVSWYQQALGQGPQFIFQYYREEENGRGNFPPRFSGLQFPNYSSELNVNALELDDSALYLCASSARDRLKADTQYFGPGTRLTVL.

The CDR3 region is CASSVYLLTNNEQFF. The DNA of the CDR3 is TGTGCCAGCAGCGTATACCTACTAACAAACAATGAGCAGTTCTTC. The V gene is TRBV9, the J gene TRBJ2-1; no firm D call. The CDR3 runs to 15 residues. The germline V gene encodes CDR1 SGDLS and CDR2 YYNGEE. Trimming shortened V by 1 base and J by 5 bases, and 13 bases separated the two germline ends.

In this sample, this clone turned up a few times. The chain carries TRBV10-3 and TRBJ1-1; the D gene is possibly TRBD1 (6 bases). V lost 0 bases and J lost 3, with 14 bases in between. There are 16 residues in the CDR3. The germline gives CDR1 ENHRY, CDR2 SYGVKD. CDR3 nucleotides: TGTGCCATCAGTGAGTCCGGGGGCGCGTTCGACACTGAAGCTTTCTTT. This codes for CAISESGGAFDTEAFF.

The chain combines TRBV2 with TRBJ2-7; 7 bases align to TRBD1. The CDR3 is made up of 14 amino acids. V gave up 3 bases and J gave up 2 bases; unmatched junction bases: 4. Germline V gene sequence: CDR1 SNHLY, CDR2 FYNNEI. CDR3 DNA sequence: TGTGCCAGCAGTGACCAAGGGGGCACCTACGAGCAGTACTTC. Its translation is CASSDQGGTYEQYF.

This clone was picked up a small number of times. The chain uses TRBV2 and TRBJ2-3, with 8 bases fitting TRBD2. The CDR3 loop spans 15 amino acids. Germline-derived CDR1 and CDR2 are SNHLY and FYNNEI. The J segment lost 4 bases and the V segment lost 4 bases, leaving 7 bases of the junction unmatched. CDR3 protein: CASSGRREGPDTQYF. CDR3 bases: TGTGCCAGCAGTGGTAGACGGGAGGGCCCAGATACGCAGTATTTT.